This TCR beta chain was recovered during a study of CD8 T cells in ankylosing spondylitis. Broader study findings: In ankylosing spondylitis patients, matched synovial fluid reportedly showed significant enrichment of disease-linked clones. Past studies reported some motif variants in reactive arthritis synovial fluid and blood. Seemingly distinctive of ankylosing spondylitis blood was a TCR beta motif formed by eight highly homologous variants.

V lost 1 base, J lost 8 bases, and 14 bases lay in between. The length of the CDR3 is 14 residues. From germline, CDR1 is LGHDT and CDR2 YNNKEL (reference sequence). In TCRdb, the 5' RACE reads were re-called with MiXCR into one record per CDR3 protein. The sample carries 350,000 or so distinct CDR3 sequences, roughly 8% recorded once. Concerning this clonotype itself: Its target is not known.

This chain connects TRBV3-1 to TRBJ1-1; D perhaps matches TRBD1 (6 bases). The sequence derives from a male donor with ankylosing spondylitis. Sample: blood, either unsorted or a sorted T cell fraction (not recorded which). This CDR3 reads CASSQGRGDEEAFF. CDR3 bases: TGTGCCAGCAGCCAAGGCAGGGGTGACGAGGAAGCTTTCTTT.